Listed below are T cell receptor beta chains from one sample, sequenced in a study of Graves' ophthalmopathy and Graves' hyperthyroidism. TCRdb re-called the multiplex PCR reads with MiXCR, one entry per CDR3 protein. The profile covers over a million distinct CDR3 sequences, with about two fifths appearing a single time and roughly 10% taken by the ten largest. The source material was peripheral blood or thyroid tissue (not recorded which). The receptors were sampled from an adult man with Graves' hyperthyroidism. CDR3s include the opening cysteine and the closing phenylalanine or tryptophan. The D gene is left open where the match is weak. Part of the rows lack a size; the others show once, few, many or a class for expanded clones.

clone_size: many; v_call: TRBV7-8; j_call: TRBJ2-2; d_call: NA; cdr3_aa: CASSAVAANTGELFF; cdr3_nt: TGTGCCAGCAGCGCAGTAGCGGCGAACACCGGGGAGCTGTTTTTT
clone_size: few; v_call: TRBV7-8; j_call: TRBJ2-2; d_call: NA; cdr3_aa: CASLRERWTGELFF; cdr3_nt: TGTGCCTCCCTCCGGGAGCGGTGGACCGGGGAGCTGTTTTTT
clone_size: few; v_call: TRBV12-3/TRBV12-4; j_call: TRBJ1-5; d_call: NA; cdr3_aa: CASSLALGQISNQPQHF; cdr3_nt: TGTGCCAGCAGTTTAGCGCTCGGGCAGATTAGCAATCAGCCCCAGCATTTT
clone_size: NA; v_call: TRBV5-1; j_call: TRBJ2-7; d_call: NA; cdr3_aa: CASATVGDYEQYF; cdr3_nt: TGTGCCAGCGCCACGGTTGGGGACTACGAGCAGTACTTC
clone_size: NA; v_call: TRBV12-3/TRBV12-4; j_call: TRBJ1-1; d_call: TRBD1; cdr3_aa: CASMVGQGMGTEAFF; cdr3_nt: TGTGCCAGCATGGTGGGACAGGGGATGGGCACTGAAGCTTTCTTT
clone_size: NA; v_call: TRBV28; j_call: TRBJ1-2; d_call: NA; cdr3_aa: CASRVGAGYGYTF; cdr3_nt: TGTGCCAGCAGAGTGGGGGCGGGCTATGGCTACACCTTC
clone_size: many; v_call: TRBV7-2; j_call: TRBJ1-3; d_call: NA; cdr3_aa: CASSLGSYSGNTIYF; cdr3_nt: TGTGCCAGCAGCTTAGGCAGCTACTCTGGAAACACCATATATTTT
clone_size: NA; v_call: TRBV7-9; j_call: TRBJ2-5; d_call: TRBD2; cdr3_aa: CASSETRRLAGGQETQYF; cdr3_nt: TGTGCCAGCAGTGAAACCCGTCGACTAGCGGGAGGCCAAGAGACCCAGTACTTC
clone_size: many; v_call: TRBV6-2/TRBV6-3; j_call: TRBJ1-5; d_call: NA; cdr3_aa: CASTEGRADGQPQHF; cdr3_nt: TGTGCCAGCACCGAGGGCAGGGCCGACGGTCAGCCCCAGCATTTT
clone_size: many; v_call: TRBV7-2; j_call: TRBJ1-1; d_call: NA; cdr3_aa: CASLEGSGLGTEAFF; cdr3_nt: TGTGCCAGTTTGGAAGGTTCGGGTTTGGGCACTGAAGCTTTCTTT
clone_size: many; v_call: TRBV25-1; j_call: TRBJ2-7; d_call: TRBD1; cdr3_aa: CASSSNQGALYEQYF; cdr3_nt: TGTGCCAGCAGTTCCAACCAGGGGGCGCTTTACGAGCAGTACTTC
clone_size: many; v_call: TRBV7-2; j_call: TRBJ2-5; d_call: NA; cdr3_aa: CASSLAARIQETQYF; cdr3_nt: TGTGCCAGCAGCTTAGCTGCGCGGATCCAAGAGACCCAGTACTTC
clone_size: many; v_call: TRBV7-2; j_call: TRBJ2-7; d_call: NA; cdr3_aa: CASSLSWDPSYEQYF; cdr3_nt: TGTGCCAGCAGCTTATCGTGGGATCCTTCCTACGAGCAGTACTTC
clone_size: NA; v_call: TRBV11-2; j_call: TRBJ1-4; d_call: NA; cdr3_aa: CASSLVPSATNEKLFF; cdr3_nt: TGTGCCAGCAGCTTAGTTCCCAGTGCAACTAATGAAAAACTGTTTTTT
clone_size: few; v_call: TRBV7-9; j_call: TRBJ1-5; d_call: NA; cdr3_aa: CASGEGSGPQHF; cdr3_nt: TGTGCCAGCGGGGAGGGGAGCGGGCCCCAGCATTTT
clone_size: few; v_call: TRBV7-2; j_call: TRBJ1-5; d_call: NA; cdr3_aa: CTSSLAGTRQPQHF; cdr3_nt: TGTACCAGCAGCTTAGCGGGGACAAGACAGCCCCAGCATTTT
clone_size: many; v_call: TRBV10-3; j_call: TRBJ2-5; d_call: NA; cdr3_aa: CAISELEVPVSETQYF; cdr3_nt: TGTGCCATCAGTGAGCTGGAGGTTCCCGTCTCGGAGACCCAGTACTTC
clone_size: many; v_call: TRBV9; j_call: TRBJ2-2; d_call: NA; cdr3_aa: CASSVKGVTGELFF; cdr3_nt: TGTGCCAGCAGCGTAAAGGGGGTGACCGGGGAGCTGTTTTTT
clone_size: few; v_call: TRBV29-1; j_call: TRBJ2-3; d_call: NA; cdr3_aa: CSVEGAGEASTDTQYF; cdr3_nt: TGCAGCGTTGAAGGAGCGGGTGAAGCTAGCACAGATACGCAGTATTTT
clone_size: NA; v_call: TRBV12-3/TRBV12-4; j_call: TRBJ1-1; d_call: NA; cdr3_aa: CASSLVFPGWENDEAFF; cdr3_nt: TGTGCCAGCAGTTTAGTCTTCCCAGGATGGGAGAATGATGAAGCTTTCTTT
clone_size: many; v_call: TRBV7-9; j_call: TRBJ2-2; d_call: NA; cdr3_aa: CASSLRVLAGTGELFF; cdr3_nt: TGTGCCAGCAGCTTACGTGTGCTAGCTGGGACCGGGGAGCTGTTTTTT
clone_size: many; v_call: TRBV29-1; j_call: TRBJ1-1; d_call: NA; cdr3_aa: CSVDRNTEAFF; cdr3_nt: TGCAGCGTCGACAGGAACACTGAAGCTTTCTTT
clone_size: many; v_call: TRBV7-2; j_call: TRBJ2-7; d_call: TRBD2; cdr3_aa: CASSLGEGGSYEQYF; cdr3_nt: TGTGCCAGCAGCTTAGGGGAGGGAGGGTCCTACGAGCAGTACTTC
clone_size: NA; v_call: TRBV11-2; j_call: TRBJ1-3; d_call: NA; cdr3_aa: CASSLGGAAGNTIYF; cdr3_nt: TGTGCCAGCAGCTTAGGAGGGGCCGCTGGAAACACCATATATTTT
clone_size: many; v_call: TRBV14; j_call: TRBJ1-3; d_call: NA; cdr3_aa: CASSHDPGTIGNTIYF; cdr3_nt: TGTGCCAGCAGCCACGACCCCGGGACAATAGGAAACACCATATATTTT
clone_size: many; v_call: TRBV6-6; j_call: TRBJ1-2; d_call: NA; cdr3_aa: CASSYPQGRYTF; cdr3_nt: TGTGCCAGCAGTTACCCACAGGGACGGTACACCTTC
clone_size: many; v_call: TRBV10-3; j_call: TRBJ2-5; d_call: NA; cdr3_aa: CAISGQAMKETQYF; cdr3_nt: TGTGCCATCAGTGGCCAGGCCATGAAAGAGACCCAGTACTTC
clone_size: NA; v_call: TRBV15; j_call: TRBJ1-5; d_call: TRBD1; cdr3_aa: CATSSTGANQPQHF; cdr3_nt: TGTGCCACCAGCAGTACAGGGGCCAATCAGCCCCAGCATTTT
clone_size: NA; v_call: TRBV7-2; j_call: TRBJ2-3; d_call: NA; cdr3_aa: CASSLVRDTQYF; cdr3_nt: TGTGCCAGCAGCTTGGTTAGAGATACGCAGTATTTT
clone_size: many; v_call: TRBV2; j_call: TRBJ2-7; d_call: NA; cdr3_aa: CASREQGASDEQYF; cdr3_nt: TGTGCCAGCAGGGAACAGGGAGCTTCGGACGAGCAGTACTTC
clone_size: many; v_call: TRBV7-7; j_call: TRBJ2-7; d_call: TRBD2; cdr3_aa: CASSQLAGASYEQYF; cdr3_nt: TGTGCCAGCAGCCAACTAGCGGGGGCCTCCTACGAGCAGTACTTC
clone_size: NA; v_call: TRBV29-1; j_call: TRBJ2-1; d_call: TRBD2; cdr3_aa: CTGDGLAGEQFF; cdr3_nt: TGCACCGGTGATGGGCTAGCGGGAGAGCAGTTCTTC
clone_size: NA; v_call: TRBV19; j_call: TRBJ2-5; d_call: TRBD1; cdr3_aa: CASVTGGEETQYF; cdr3_nt: TGTGCCAGCGTAACAGGGGGCGAGGAGACCCAGTACTTC
clone_size: NA; v_call: TRBV11-2; j_call: TRBJ2-7; d_call: TRBD2; cdr3_aa: CASSLGLAGGVYEQYF; cdr3_nt: TGTGCCAGCAGCCTGGGACTAGCGGGAGGGGTCTACGAGCAGTACTTC
clone_size: many; v_call: TRBV2; j_call: TRBJ2-5; d_call: TRBD1; cdr3_aa: CASAPDREETQYF; cdr3_nt: TGTGCCAGCGCTCCGGACAGGGAAGAGACCCAGTACTTC
clone_size: NA; v_call: TRBV29-1; j_call: TRBJ1-1; d_call: NA; cdr3_aa: CSVGTRAFF; cdr3_nt: TGCAGCGTTGGAACTAGAGCTTTCTTT
clone_size: once; v_call: TRBV4-1; j_call: TRBJ2-7; d_call: NA; cdr3_aa: CASSQVSGIFYGQYF; cdr3_nt: TGCGCCAGCAGCCAAGTGTCGGGAATCTTCTACGGGCAGTACTTC
clone_size: NA; v_call: TRBV10-1; j_call: TRBJ1-2; d_call: NA; cdr3_aa: CASSPQSGRVVNYGYTF; cdr3_nt: TGCGCCAGCAGTCCACAATCGGGACGGGTCGTTAACTATGGCTACACCTTC
clone_size: many; v_call: TRBV15; j_call: TRBJ1-2; d_call: NA; cdr3_aa: CATSRDSPGFHSGYTF; cdr3_nt: TGTGCCACCAGCAGAGACTCCCCTGGCTTTCATTCGGGCTACACCTTC
clone_size: NA; v_call: TRBV7-9; j_call: TRBJ2-7; d_call: NA; cdr3_aa: CACSVEGRYEQYF; cdr3_nt: NA
clone_size: NA; v_call: TRBV3-1; j_call: TRBJ1-2; d_call: NA; cdr3_aa: CASSPKVRLNYGYTF; cdr3_nt: TGTGCCAGCAGCCCTAAAGTGAGGCTTAACTATGGCTACACCTTC
clone_size: NA; v_call: TRBV5-1; j_call: TRBJ1-1; d_call: NA; cdr3_aa: CASSLDRVSMNTEAFF; cdr3_nt: TGCGCCAGCAGCTTGGACCGGGTGAGCATGAACACTGAAGCTTTCTTT
clone_size: few; v_call: TRBV12-3/TRBV12-4; j_call: TRBJ1-4; d_call: NA; cdr3_aa: CASSSLPPDRNEKLFF; cdr3_nt: TGTGCCAGCAGTTCCCTTCCACCCGACAGAAATGAAAAACTGTTTTTT
clone_size: NA; v_call: TRBV13; j_call: TRBJ2-7; d_call: TRBD1; cdr3_aa: CASSSGQGYEHYF; cdr3_nt: TGTGCCAGCAGCTCGGGACAGGGATACGAGCATTACTTC
clone_size: many; v_call: TRBV25-1; j_call: TRBJ2-5; d_call: NA; cdr3_aa: CASSEGGRPETQYF; cdr3_nt: TGTGCCAGCAGTGAAGGCGGCAGGCCAGAGACCCAGTACTTC
clone_size: NA; v_call: TRBV7-4; j_call: TRBJ1-4; d_call: TRBD1; cdr3_aa: CAWTDRGVEKLFF; cdr3_nt: TGTGCCTGGACGGACAGGGGCGTCGAAAAACTGTTTTTT
clone_size: NA; v_call: TRBV12-3/TRBV12-4; j_call: TRBJ2-7; d_call: TRBD1; cdr3_aa: CASSFWGQGLPEQYF; cdr3_nt: TGTGCCAGCAGTTTCTGGGGACAGGGTCTTCCCGAGCAGTACTTC
clone_size: few; v_call: TRBV24-1; j_call: TRBJ2-5; d_call: NA; cdr3_aa: CATSDHRRGRETQYF; cdr3_nt: TGTGCCACCAGTGATCACCGGAGGGGAAGGGAGACCCAGTACTTC
clone_size: NA; v_call: TRBV15; j_call: TRBJ1-5; d_call: NA; cdr3_aa: CATSSSQGHNQPQHF; cdr3_nt: TGTGCCACCAGCAGCTCTCAGGGCCACAATCAGCCCCAGCATTTT
clone_size: many; v_call: TRBV24-1; j_call: TRBJ2-2; d_call: NA; cdr3_aa: CATSDQPGVGELFF; cdr3_nt: TGTGCCACCAGTGATCAGCCCGGAGTCGGGGAGCTGTTTTTT
clone_size: few; v_call: TRBV6-2/TRBV6-3; j_call: TRBJ1-2; d_call: NA; cdr3_aa: CASSRDTYGYTF; cdr3_nt: TGTGCCAGCAGTAGGGACACCTATGGCTACACCTTC
clone_size: NA; v_call: TRBV7-2; j_call: TRBJ2-3; d_call: NA; cdr3_aa: CASSSEQGTDTQYF; cdr3_nt: TGTGCCAGCAGCTCAGAGCAAGGCACAGATACGCAGTATTTT
clone_size: many; v_call: TRBV19; j_call: TRBJ1-6; d_call: NA; cdr3_aa: CASRVQRNNSPLHF; cdr3_nt: TGTGCCAGTAGAGTACAGAGAAATAATTCACCCCTCCACTTT